The following is a TCR beta chain sequence with its context. Its antigen specificity is not known. The sample holds no much larger clone one base away, and base qualities are not on file. To prepare the library, the immunoSEQ multiplex PCR assay was applied. Rearranged TCR beta chain sequences were amplified using the hsTCRB Kit according to the manufacturer's protocol. An Illumina MiSeq was used to sequence the TCRB libraries. The authors processed their data as follows. The kit vendor's proprietary platform handled demultiplexing, trimming and gene mapping. This is the immuneACCESS table as TCRdb keeps it, with only in-frame sequences that have V and J called. A part of the clones is gone; compared with another copy, unresolved V genes explain less than half, and the rest is unexplained. Clone size and the V and J calls come from that table; the DNA yielded D and trimming. A total of roughly 54,000 clones appear in this sample, over 70% of them only once. 3% to 4% of the sample belongs to the ten largest clones.

The germline V gene gives CDR1 as SGHAT and CDR2 as FQNNGV. V was cut back by 6 bases and J by 6 bases, leaving a gap of 17 bases between them. Taken from cysteine to phenylalanine, the CDR3 has 14 residues. The kept DNA is CDR3 alone, 42 bases in frame from the first base. According to the study, the label for this sample's time point signals: week 5, during vaccination. Every vaccine dose consisted of 300 ug of a 20-mer mutant IDH1 peptide in Montanide, administered subcutaneously together with topical imiquimod. Newly diagnosed WHO grade 3 or 4 IDH1-mutant astrocytomas showing loss of nuclear ATRX were present in the donors. The samples were drawn from NOA16, a multicentre, single-arm, open-label phase I trial in Germany that tested a mutant IDH1 peptide vaccine in humans for the first time. The DNeasy Blood and Tissue Kit was used to extract genomic DNA from EDTA blood for TCRB sequencing. This sample is drawn from a study of a mutant IDH1 vaccine in newly diagnosed glioma (dated by TCRdb to the early 2020s). Describing the broader study: Across visits V03 through V10, patients got a total of eight vaccinations, given in weeks 1, 3, 5, 7, 11, 15, 19 and 23. Vaccination started 4-6 weeks after radiotherapy alone, or was given together with temozolomide cycles in the groups whose treatment included chemotherapy. Of the 30 or so patients who were treated, about 62% were male and 37.5% were female, and the mean age was around 40 years. Prior to enrollment, patients had been given standard therapy consisting of radiotherapy alone, temozolomide alone, or radiochemotherapy with temozolomide, with the combination given to most patients. Six visits were used for peripheral blood collection: V03 (baseline), V05, V07, V10, V12 and V13. Longitudinal TCRB deep sequencing was done for roughly 23 treated patients, wherever samples were available for exploratory analyses.

Findings and caveats that apply to the study as a whole: Pseudoprogression appeared unrelated to alterations in the top peripheral T cell clonotypes detected by TCRB sequencing. PBMC samples for TCRB deep sequencing were selected based on availability. According to the authors, sample limitations meant that analyses of patient blood samples could not be reproduced. Immune responses induced by the vaccine were seen in around 93% of patients across multiple MHC alleles.

The chain is encoded by TRBV11-2 joined to TRBJ1-2, with a tentative D gene TRBD1 over 5 matching bases. This receptor was identified in a man younger than 45 with glioma. Source: PBMCs, taken from a glioma patient whose treatment included an IDH1 peptide vaccine. Here is the DNA: TGTGCCAGCAGTCTCCTGGGGGGATCCAATGGCTACACCTTC. This is translated as CASSLLGGSNGYTF.